The 11 T cell receptor beta chains below all came from one sample that was sequenced in a study of OX40 agonist ivuxolimab in advanced cancers. TCRdb's table, derived via immunoSEQ multiplex PCR, lists solely in-frame clones and lacks some. The sample lists approximately 90,000 clones, around 90% occurring once. The sequencing used CD4+ or CD8+ T cells sorted from blood, collected in a trial of the OX40 agonist ivuxolimab. These receptors all stem from an adult with an advanced solid tumor such as melanoma, head and neck, liver or kidney cancer.

J is TRBJ1-1 and V is TRBV5-1, with D unclear. CDR1 SGHRS and CDR2 YFSETQ come from the germline V gene. The germline V and J ends were trimmed by 4 bases and 4 bases, with 17 bases remaining between them. This CDR3 has 15 amino acids. CDR3 amino acids: CASSLSTNVATEAFF. The CDR3 bases are TGCGCCAGCAGCCTCTCGACAAATGTTGCCACTGAAGCTTTCTTT.

The V gene is TRBV5-5, the J gene TRBJ2-3; 7 bases line up with TRBD1. V dropped 2 bases and J dropped 3; count of bases not matched to a gene: 3. The CDR3 extends over 14 amino acids. CDR1 SGHKS and CDR2 YYEKEE come from the germline V gene (reference sequence). CDR3 in amino acids: CASSLGGRTDTQYF. CDR3 DNA: TGTGCCAGCAGCTTAGGGGGCAGGACAGATACGCAGTATTTT.

The V and J genes are TRBV5-4 and TRBJ2-7, with a possible D match to TRBD2 (7 bases). Per the germline V gene, CDR1 is SGHNT and CDR2 is YYREEE (reference sequence). The CDR3 runs 15 residues. V lost 4 bases and J 0 bases, leaving 14 bases between the germline ends. The CDR3 region has the DNA TGTGCCAGCAGCGGGGGGGCGGAAACCTCCTACGAGCAGTACTTC. It is translated as CASSGGAETSYEQYF. Full variable domain (remainder filled in from reference TRBV5-4 and TRBJ2-7): ETGVTQSPTHLIKTRGQQVTLRCSSQSGHNTVSWYQQALGQGPQFIFQYYREEENGRGNFPPRFSGLQFPNYSSELNVNALELDDSALYLCASSGGAETSYEQYFGPGTRLTVT.

The sample holds one count of this clone. The rearrangement uses TRBV4-1 and TRBJ2-3, with D hard to call. The V end lost 0 bases, the J end lost 2 bases, and 9 bases lay between the germline ends. The V gene's germline CDR1 is MGHRA and CDR2 YSYEKL. This CDR3 is built from 15 residues. DNA of the CDR3: TGCGCCAGCAGCCAAGATCAGGTCGCCACAGATACGCAGTATTTT. This codes for CASSQDQVATDTQYF.

This chain uses TRBV6-6 with TRBJ1-2; perhaps TRBD1 as D (5 bases). The CDR3 is made up of 15 amino acids. Looked up from germline, CDR1 is MNHNY and CDR2 is SVGAGI (reference sequence). The V end lost 4 bases, the J end lost 0 bases, and 12 bases lay between the germline ends. CDR3 region: CASSLGRATNYGYTF. CDR3 nucleotides: TGTGCCAGCAGTTTAGGCAGGGCAACTAACTATGGCTACACCTTC.

V and J are TRBV19 and TRBJ1-2; the match to TRBD1 covers 9 bases. Unmatched junction bases numbered 9, after V lost 5 bases and J lost 8 bases. The CDR3 is 14 residues long. Germline CDR1 and CDR2: LNHDA and SQIVND (reference sequence). CDR3 residues: CASSPQGQGYGYTF. The DNA for the CDR3 is TGTGCCAGTAGTCCTCAGGGACAGGGATACGGCTACACCTTC.

The chain employs TRBV30 and TRBJ1-5, with D maybe TRBD1 (5 bases). The CDR3 contains 14 residues. In germline, CDR1 is GTSNPN, CDR2 SVGIG (reference sequence). With 3 bases removed from V and 3 bases from J, the gap between germline ends came to 12 bases. DNA for the CDR3: TGTGCCTGGAGCGACATCGGGGCCAATCAGCCCCAGCATTTT. This encodes CAWSDIGANQPQHF.

This chain joins TRBV18 and TRBJ2-7; 9 bases map to TRBD1. J was trimmed by 11 bases and V by 3 bases; bases with no gene match: 8. CDR1 KGHSH and CDR2 LQKENI come from the germline V gene. The CDR3 length is 13 residues. DNA of the CDR3: TGTGCCAGCTCACCGGGGACAGGGTTATTTGAGTACTTC. Translated, it gives CASSPGTGLFEYF.

This clone was seen once. The chain couples TRBV6-5 to TRBJ1-4; D possibly corresponds to TRBD1 (5 bases). V lost 0 bases to trimming and J lost 6 bases, with 14 bases between them. This CDR3 is 16 amino acids long. The V gene's germline CDR1 is MNHEY and CDR2 SVGAGI. The CDR3 is CASSYSGTSGDEKLFF. CDR3 nucleotide sequence: TGTGCCAGCAGTTACTCGGGGACTTCTGGGGATGAAAAACTGTTTTTT.

The gene calls are TRBV5-1 and TRBJ1-2, with no clear D. The V end lost 0 bases, the J end lost 2 bases, and 8 bases lay between the germline ends. The CDR3 sequence is 14 residues long. The germline V gene has CDR1 SGHRS and CDR2 YFSETQ. The CDR3, as DNA: TGCGCCAGCAGCTTGGGGCCAGTGAACTATGGCTACACCTTC. It yields the protein CASSLGPVNYGYTF.

This rearrangement joins TRBV11-2 to TRBJ2-3, with 13 bases fitting TRBD2. Trimming at V came to 5 bases and at J to 2 bases, leaving 13 bases not matched to a gene. CDR1 and CDR2 from the germline V gene are SGHAT and FQNNGV. The CDR3 runs 19 residues. In nucleotides, the CDR3 is TGTGCCAGCAGCCCATCCGGTGGACTAGCGGGAGAGGTCACAGATACGCAGTATTTT. It specifies CASSPSGGLAGEVTDTQYF.